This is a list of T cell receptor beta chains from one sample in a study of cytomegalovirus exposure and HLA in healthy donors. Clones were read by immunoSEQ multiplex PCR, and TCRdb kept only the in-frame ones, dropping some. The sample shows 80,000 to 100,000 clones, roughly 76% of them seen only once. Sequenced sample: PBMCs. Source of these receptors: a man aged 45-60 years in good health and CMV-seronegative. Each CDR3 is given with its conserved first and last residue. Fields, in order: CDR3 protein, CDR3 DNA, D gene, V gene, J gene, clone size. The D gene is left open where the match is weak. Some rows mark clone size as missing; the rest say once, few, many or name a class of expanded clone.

CASSPRDSGNQPQHF	TGTGCCAGCAGCCCCCGGGACAGTGGTAATCAGCCCCAGCATTTT	TRBD1	TRBV9	TRBJ1-5	.
CSSSLTQYEQYF	TGTTCCAGCAGCTTAACTCAATACGAGCAGTACTTC	.	TRBV7-9	TRBJ2-7	once
CASSYSIAGVVTQYF	TGTGCCAGCAGTTACTCAATAGCGGGGGTCGTTACGCAGTATTTT	TRBD2	TRBV6-6	TRBJ2-3	few
CASSLDGRAYEQYF	TGTGCCAGCAGTTTGGACGGGAGGGCGTACGAGCAGTACTTC	TRBD2	TRBV28	TRBJ2-7	.
CASSQDLRGIPYEQYF	TGCGCCAGCAGCCAAGATCTGAGAGGGATTCCCTACGAGCAGTACTTC	.	TRBV4-3	TRBJ2-7	.
CASSRGFGQPQHF	TGTGCCAGCAGCAGGGGTTTCGGTCAGCCCCAGCATTTT	.	TRBV6-1	TRBJ1-5	.
CASSLIRGASTDTQYF	TGTGCCAGCAGCTTGATACGGGGGGCTAGCACAGATACGCAGTATTTT	.	TRBV5-6	TRBJ2-3	.
CASSERQGKNEKLFF	TGTGCCAGCAGTGAACGGCAGGGGAAAAATGAAAAACTGTTTTTT	.	TRBV2	TRBJ1-4	.
CASSSSGQINQPQHF	TGTGCCAGCAGTTCCTCGGGACAGATCAATCAGCCCCAGCATTTT	TRBD1	TRBV27	TRBJ1-5	.
CASSLSSPGSFSGNTIYF	TGTGCCAGCAGTTTATCGAGTCCAGGCTCTTTCTCTGGAAACACCATATATTTT	.	TRBV27	TRBJ1-3	.
CASSQPGQGNYEQYF	TGTGCCAGCAGCCAGCCGGGACAGGGTAACTACGAGCAGTACTTC	TRBD1	TRBV4-2	TRBJ2-7	.
CASSASSLAALTRVAKNIQYF	TGTGCCAGCAGTGCTTCGAGTCTTGCCGCCTTAACTCGGGTGGCCAAAAACATTCAGTACTTC	.	TRBV28	TRBJ2-4	.
CASSGHRGTGELFF	TGTGCCAGCAGTGGGCACAGGGGAACCGGGGAGCTGTTTTTT	TRBD1	TRBV25-1	TRBJ2-2	.
CSSPFFTGHSSYEQYF	TGTTCCAGCCCTTTTTTCACAGGGCATTCCTCCTACGAGCAGTACTTC	.	TRBV7-9	TRBJ2-7	.
CASSERSAYEQYF	TGTGCCAGCAGTGAGCGGTCGGCCTACGAGCAGTACTTC	.	TRBV2	TRBJ2-7	.
CASSLITTGSMNSPLHF	TGTGCCAGCAGTCTGATCACGACAGGGTCGATGAATTCACCCCTCCACTTT	TRBD1	TRBV28	TRBJ1-6	.
CSSTLGGNTIYF	TGTTCCAGCACCCTAGGCGGAAACACCATATATTTT	.	TRBV7-9	TRBJ1-3	few
CASSSPRQGDTEAFF	TGTGCCAGCAGCTCACCCCGACAGGGTGACACTGAAGCTTTCTTT	TRBD1	TRBV7-8	TRBJ1-1	few
CASRRTGQGGGYTF	TGTGCCAGCCGCCGGACCGGACAGGGTGGAGGCTACACCTTC	TRBD1	TRBV25-1	TRBJ1-2	.
CASADRSSGNTIYF	TGTGCCAGTGCCGACAGGAGCTCTGGAAACACCATATATTTT	.	TRBV6-6	TRBJ1-3	.
CASSFGTLSGANVLTF	TGTGCCAGCAGCTTCGGGACACTCTCTGGGGCCAACGTCCTGACTTTC	.	TRBV7-3	TRBJ2-6	few
CSVRDTSTDTQYF	TGCAGCGTTAGGGACACGAGCACAGATACGCAGTATTTT	.	TRBV29-1	TRBJ2-3	.
CASSVTLSETQYF	TGTGCCAGCAGTGTGACACTTTCGGAGACCCAGTACTTC	.	TRBV25-1	TRBJ2-5	.
CASSLVGYTEAFF	TGTGCCAGCAGCTTGGTCGGTTACACTGAAGCTTTCTTT	.	TRBV5-4	TRBJ1-1	.
CASSQDAAGGKNEQFF	TGTGCCAGCAGCCAAGATGCTGCGGGGGGGAAAAATGAGCAGTTCTTC	TRBD2	TRBV4-2	TRBJ2-1	.
CASSFFRGPIEAFF	TGTGCCAGCAGCTTTTTCAGGGGGCCGATTGAAGCTTTCTTT	TRBD1	TRBV5-6	TRBJ1-1	.
CASSLAGVQSYEQYF	TGTGCCAGCAGTTTAGCAGGGGTGCAGTCCTACGAGCAGTACTTC	.	TRBV27	TRBJ2-7	.
CASSLPGLGYNEQFF	TGCGCCAGCAGCTTACCGGGACTAGGCTACAATGAGCAGTTCTTC	TRBD2	TRBV5-1	TRBJ2-1	once
CASSGQGESNQPQHF	TGTGCCAGCAGTGGACAGGGGGAAAGCAATCAGCCCCAGCATTTT	TRBD1	TRBV2	TRBJ1-5	.
CASSLVLYNEQFF	TGTGCCAGCAGCTTAGTCCTGTACAATGAGCAGTTCTTC	.	TRBV7-9	TRBJ2-1	.
CASRRLLGDGYTF	TGTGCCAGCAGACGCTTATTGGGAGATGGCTACACCTTC	.	TRBV6-1	TRBJ1-2	few
CARVQGTLSYEQYF	TGTGCCAGGGTACAGGGGACCCTCTCCTACGAGCAGTACTTC	.	TRBV7-5	TRBJ2-7	.
CVTGEGLTEAFF	TGTGTCACCGGGGAGGGGCTTACTGAAGCTTTCTTT	.	TRBV28	TRBJ1-1	.
CASSEGGRLNTEAFF	TGTGCCAGCAGTGAAGGGGGGCGCCTGAACACTGAAGCTTTCTTT	.	TRBV2	TRBJ1-1	.
CTSSQELVYGYTF	TGCACCAGCAGCCAAGAGCTAGTCTATGGCTACACCTTC	.	TRBV1	TRBJ1-2	.
CASSSRQGGGDTQYF	TGTGCCAGCAGCTCCCGACAGGGTGGTGGAGATACGCAGTATTTT	TRBD1	TRBV7-9	TRBJ2-3	.
CASSFTQQATSYEQYF	TGCGCCAGCAGCTTCACCCAACAGGCTACCTCCTACGAGCAGTACTTC	.	TRBV5-1	TRBJ2-7	.
CASSISGQGSYEQYF	TGTGCCAGTAGTATATCAGGGCAGGGCTCCTACGAGCAGTACTTC	.	TRBV19	TRBJ2-7	.
CASSLVGGAGTDTQYF	TGCGCCAGCAGCTTGGTTGGGGGGGCAGGGACAGATACGCAGTATTTT	.	TRBV5-1	TRBJ2-3	.
CASSPGQGPEKLFF	TGTGCCAGCTCACCTGGACAGGGACCTGAAAAACTGTTTTTT	TRBD1	TRBV18	TRBJ1-4	.
CASSLLGGTGGYEQYF	TGTGCCAGCAGCTTATTGGGTGGGACAGGGGGCTACGAGCAGTACTTC	TRBD1	TRBV11-2	TRBJ2-7	once
CASSADHFSYEQYF	TGTGCCAGCAGCGCCGATCACTTTTCCTACGAGCAGTACTTC	.	TRBV7-6	TRBJ2-7	once